This record covers a single T cell receptor beta chain. At one of its ends the junction is not consistent with the germline gene, which may arise from a read error. Construction of the TCRbeta library involved unique molecular identifiers. TCRdb processed the PCR reads anew with MiXCR; each CDR3 protein has one entry. The sample lists 84,000 or so distinct CDR3 sequences; about 14% were seen once. The data derive from a study of T-cell reconstitution after alpha-beta-depleted transplantation in children. This sample comprised PBMCs, mostly from graft donor cells, obtained 180 days after TCRalphabeta/CD19-depleted stem cell transplant. The source is a male patient under 10 years old who had a stem cell transplant for acute lymphoblastic leukemia, so the T cells may come from the graft donor.

For the CDR3, the DNA is TGTGCCAGCAGTTTTCAGGCGAACTATGGCGACACCTTC. Encoded protein: CASSFQANYGDTF. The chain has TRBV6-5 and TRBJ1-2, with D unresolved. This CDR3 is built from 13 residues. The germline V gene encodes CDR1 MNHEY and CDR2 SVGAGI.